The next 21 T cell receptor beta chains were all read from a single sample in a study of T cells in Graves' hyperthyroidism and ophthalmopathy. From RNA transcripts, TCR beta CDR3 regions were amplified. HTBI primers were used for first-round RT-PCR of the TCR CDR3. TCRdb processed the multiplex PCR reads anew with MiXCR; each CDR3 protein has one entry. The sample gives about 480,000 distinct CDR3 sequences, less than 25% of which show up once; around 47% is in the top ten. Material for sequencing was blood. The receptors derive from a woman in her 70s with Graves' ophthalmopathy.

The gene calls are TRBV4-1 and TRBJ2-7, with D perhaps being TRBD1 or TRBD2 (5 bases each). From germline, CDR1 is MGHRA and CDR2 YSYEKL. Trimming shortened V by 0 bases and J by 4 bases, and 13 bases separated the two germline ends. This CDR3 comprises 15 residues. CDR3 nucleotides: TGCGCCAGCAGCCAAGACCCGTTGGGGGTTTACGAGCAGTACTTC. This encodes CASSQDPLGVYEQYF.

In regard to this clonotype: Relative to the germline gene, one junction end is altered; a read error may explain this. V and J are TRBV5-5 and TRBJ1-4; 7 positions agree with TRBD1. The CDR3 consists of 15 residues. Per germline, CDR1 SGHKS and CDR2 YYEKEE (reference sequence). CDR3 amino acids: CASGLGTATNEKLFF. As DNA, the CDR3 is TGTGCCAGCGGCTTGGGGACAGCAACTAATGAAAAACTGTTTTTT.

This clonotype has only a few counts. The rearrangement joins TRBV7-3 to TRBJ2-1, with D unclear. In germline, CDR1 is SGHTA, CDR2 FQGTGA. Trimming stripped 2 bases from V and 5 bases from J, with 10 bases between. The CDR3 has 14 amino acids. The CDR3 nucleotides read TGTGCCAGCAGCTTATCCCCTCTGCACAATGAGCAGTTCTTC. It yields the protein CASSLSPLHNEQFF.

CDR3 DNA sequence: TGTGCCAGCAGCCCAGACAGGGATCGTGGCTACACCTTC. As protein: CASSPDRDRGYTF. The chain combines TRBV6-2 or TRBV6-3 with TRBJ1-2; 7 bases map to TRBD1. Trimming cost V 6 bases and J 7 bases; bases outside gene matches: 8. CDR3 size: 13 residues. Germline CDR1 reads MNHEY; CDR2 reads SVGEGT.

J is TRBJ1-6 and V is TRBV30; D uncertain. Germline V gives CDR1 GTSNPN, CDR2 SVGIG (reference sequence). The CDR3 is 18 amino acids. V lost 4 bases and J lost 8, with 27 bases in between. CDR3 sequence: CAWTPRGRWLEWDSPLHF. The CDR3 region has the DNA TGTGCCTGGACTCCCCGAGGGAGGTGGCTTGAGTGGGATTCACCCCTCCACTTT.

This clonotype was seen a few times. CDR3 amino acids: CATSDTFHGAQYF. The DNA of the CDR3 is TGTGCCACCAGTGATACCTTCCATGGGGCCCAGTACTTC. V gene TRBV24-1 combines with J gene TRBJ2-5; unclear D gene. CDR3 length: 13 amino acids. CDR1 and CDR2 from the germline V gene are KGHDR and SFDVKD. Trimming removed 3 bases at V and 9 bases at J, with 13 bases between.

This clonotype was detected only a few times. The genes are TRBV28 and TRBJ1-6; D gene ambiguous. Germline-derived CDR1 and CDR2 are MDHEN and SYDVKM. The CDR3 is 18 amino acids. Trimming removed 3 bases at V and 8 bases at J, with 23 bases between. The CDR3, as DNA: TGTGCCAGCAGTTTCCTCAACCTAAGGAGAGAGGTCGATTCACCCCTCCACTTT. Its translation is CASSFLNLRREVDSPLHF.

This clonotype was observed at least ten times. The chain recombines TRBV7-2 with TRBJ1-1, with D unresolved. V was pared by 6 bases and J by 1 base, with 9 bases between. The length of the CDR3 is 13 residues. Germline CDR1 SGHTA, CDR2 FQGNSA. The CDR3 DNA is TGTGCCAGCAGTCTGACCTGGAACACTGAAGCTTTCTTT. Residues: CASSLTWNTEAFF. Full variable domain (remainder filled in from reference TRBV7-2 and TRBJ1-1): GAGVSQSPSNKVTEKGKDVELRCDPISGHTALYWYRQSLGQGLEFLIYFQGNSAPDKSGLPSDRFSAERTGGSVSTLTIQRTQQEDSAVYLCASSLTWNTEAFFGQGTRLTVV.

The chain joins TRBV18 to TRBJ1-5; D not resolved. CDR3 size: 17 residues. Germline V gene sequence: CDR1 KGHSH, CDR2 LQKENI. Trimming shortened V by 3 bases and J by 0 bases, and 15 bases separated the two germline ends. The CDR3: CASSPPGRTNSNQPQHF. CDR3 sequence (DNA): TGTGCCAGCTCACCGCCCGGCAGAACTAATAGCAATCAGCCCCAGCATTTT.

This clonotype came up many times. This chain joins TRBV6-5 and TRBJ1-1; unclear D gene. This CDR3 is 13 amino acids long. Germline CDR1 reads MNHEY; CDR2 reads SVGAGI. With 2 bases removed from V and 3 bases from J, the gap between germline ends came to 7 bases. The CDR3 loop reads CASSYNQDTEAFF. The CDR3, as DNA: TGTGCCAGCAGTTACAATCAGGACACTGAAGCTTTCTTT.

Only a few counts were recorded for this clonotype. The chain couples TRBV29-1 to TRBJ2-5; TRBD2 aligns across 9 bases. With 3 bases clipped from V and 5 bases from J, the junction kept 4 bases outside the gene matches. The germline V gene has CDR1 SQVTM and CDR2 ANQGSEA. The CDR3 has 13 amino acids. The CDR3 DNA reads TGCAGCGTTGAGGTCAGCGGGGGGGAGACCCAGTACTTC. This sequence encodes CSVEVSGGETQYF.

The V gene is TRBV20-1, the J gene TRBJ2-7, with TRBD2 matching 9 bases. This CDR3 comprises 13 residues. J lost 6 bases, V lost 1 base, and 4 bases had no gene match. Germline lookup yields CDR1 DFQATT and CDR2 SNEGSKA (reference sequence). The CDR3 here is CSARALLAGEQYF. CDR3 DNA sequence: TGCAGTGCTAGAGCCTTACTAGCGGGCGAGCAGTACTTC.

For this clonotype: Given a much more abundant clone one base away, this may be a read error. The chain recombines TRBV11-2 with TRBJ2-5, with 14 bases that match TRBD2. Germline V gene data show CDR1 as SGHAT and CDR2 as FQNNGV. This CDR3 has 15 residues. The J segment lost 4 bases and the V segment lost 5 bases, leaving 3 bases of the junction unmatched. The CDR3: CASSAGTSGRETQYF. For the CDR3, the DNA is TGTGCCAGCAGCGCGGGGACTAGCGGGAGAGAGACCCAGTACTTC.

This clonotype was counted ten times or more. CDR3 protein: CASSQRRTAYSDTQYF. The CDR3 DNA follows: TGTGCCAGCAGTCAACGAAGGACCGCTTATTCAGATACGCAGTATTTT. The chain uses TRBV6-2 or TRBV6-3 and TRBJ2-3; D not certain. The CDR3 contains 16 residues. Deletions cut 5 bases from V and 4 bases from J, with 19 bases between. Germline V gene lookup returns CDR1 MNHEY and CDR2 SVGEGT.

The gene calls are TRBV19 and TRBJ1-3; 7 positions match TRBD1. Trimming took 3 bases from V and 4 from J; bases not matched to a gene: 6. CDR3 length: 15 amino acids. Germline loops: CDR1 LNHDA, CDR2 SQIVND (reference sequence). The CDR3: CASSIDRVVGNTIYF. CDR3 nucleotide sequence: TGTGCCAGTAGTATCGACAGGGTAGTCGGAAACACCATATATTTT.

The chain couples TRBV7-3 to TRBJ1-5; D remains ambiguous. Germline V gene sequence: CDR1 SGHTA, CDR2 FQGTGA. This CDR3 contains 13 residues. The ends were cut back, 3 bases at V and 4 bases at J, with 7 bases in the middle. The CDR3: CASSFLPNQPQHF. CDR3 in DNA: TGTGCCAGCAGCTTTCTCCCAAATCAGCCCCAGCATTTT.

This clonotype was seen a handful of times. The chain carries TRBV10-3 and TRBJ1-1, with TRBD1 matching over 7 bases. The CDR3 sequence is 13 residues long. Germline CDR1 ENHRY, CDR2 SYGVKD. V was clipped by 10 bases and J by 1 base; unmatched bases: 6. The CDR3 DNA reads as TGTGCCACCCACCAGGGGGGGAACACTGAAGCTTTCTTT. It is translated as CATHQGGNTEAFF.

This clonotype was picked up a small number of times. V usage is TRBV6-1 and J usage is TRBJ1-1; TRBD1 is a possible D gene (5 bases). This CDR3 region has 13 residues. The V gene lost 8 bases and the J gene lost 0 bases, with 10 bases spanning the gap. The germline V gene encodes CDR1 MNHNS and CDR2 SASEGT. The CDR3 nucleotides are TGTGCCAGCCAAGGGGCGGTGAACACTGAAGCTTTCTTT. It yields the protein CASQGAVNTEAFF.

This clonotype was found a few times. The J gene is TRBJ2-1, the V gene TRBV10-3; 9 positions match TRBD2. Germline V gene lookup returns CDR1 ENHRY and CDR2 SYGVKD. The J segment lost 9 bases and the V segment lost 5 bases, leaving 11 bases of the junction unmatched. The CDR3 is 15 amino acids. CDR3 sequence: CAISPDGTSSGEQFF. The CDR3 DNA sequence: TGTGCCATCAGTCCAGACGGGACTAGCAGCGGTGAGCAGTTCTTC.

The chain combines TRBV7-9 with TRBJ2-1; D assignment may be TRBD1 or TRBD2 (5 bases each). The CDR3 contains 15 residues. Trimming removed 5 bases from V and 2 bases from J, with 13 bases in between. The V gene's germline CDR1 is SEHNR and CDR2 FQNEAQ (reference sequence). CDR3 region: CASSAGTGTYNEQFF. The DNA of the CDR3 is TGTGCCAGCAGCGCCGGGACGGGCACCTACAATGAGCAGTTCTTC.

V and J are TRBV29-1 and TRBJ2-1, with D hard to call. Trimming removed 5 bases from V and 12 bases from J, with 17 bases in between. Germline V gene data show CDR1 as SQVTM and CDR2 as ANQGSEA. This CDR3 comprises 12 residues. The CDR3 DNA is TGCAGCGTTACGGTATCCCTCCCTCTGCAGTTCTTC. It encodes CSVTVSLPLQFF.